Each of the 15 T cell receptor beta chains below was sequenced from the same sample in a study of blood T cell repertoires in COVID-19. Measured with immunoSEQ multiplex PCR; TCRdb has only the in-frame clones, and not every one. The data contain 290,000 or so clones, approximately 86% of them seen just once; the ten biggest clones take up 1.3%. Sequenced material: peripheral blood. Receptors originate from an older man with acute or convalescent COVID-19.

The chain couples TRBV18 to TRBJ1-2; 9 bases line up with TRBD1. Germline V gives CDR1 KGHSH, CDR2 LQKENI. This CDR3 spans 13 amino acids. Losses at the gene ends were 3 bases for V and 8 bases for J; bases not matched to a gene: 4. CDR3 sequence reads: CASSPGQGSGYTF. CDR3 coding DNA: TGTGCCAGCTCACCGGGACAGGGAAGCGGCTACACCTTC.

This clone was observed a single time. The chain is built from TRBV4-1 and TRBJ1-2, with a tentative D call TRBD1 (5 bases). This CDR3 region has 14 residues. The germline V gene has CDR1 MGHRA and CDR2 YSYEKL. Between the trimmed V and J ends, which lost 1 base and 4 bases, there was a span of 10 bases. Here the CDR3 DNA reads TGCGCCAGCAGCCAAGGGGGCGCTGGCTATGGCTACACCTTC. Protein sequence: CASSQGGAGYGYTF.

The rearrangement links TRBV4-3 to TRBJ1-2; no clear D gene. V lost 0 bases to trimming and J lost 8 bases, with 16 bases between them. The CDR3 loop spans 15 amino acids. Germline CDR1 LGHNA, CDR2 YSLEER. CDR3 DNA sequence: TGCGCCAGCAGCCAAGATGTCGGGGAGGAGCGGGGCTACACCTTC. Translation gives CASSQDVGEERGYTF.

This clone came up a few times. The V call is TRBV5-4, the J call TRBJ1-3; D perhaps matches TRBD1 (5 bases). This CDR3 has 15 amino acids. The germline gives CDR1 SGHNT, CDR2 YYREEE (reference sequence). V was clipped by 0 bases and J by 2 bases, with 9 bases between them. CDR3 residues: CASSLEAGTGNTIYF. In DNA form, the CDR3 reads TGTGCCAGCAGCTTGGAGGCAGGGACTGGAAACACCATATATTTT.

This chain uses TRBV6-1 with TRBJ2-3, with 14 positions matching TRBD2. Germline CDR1 and CDR2: MNHNS and SASEGT. The ends lost 2 bases at V and 9 bases at J; junction bases unmatched: 7. The CDR3 sequence is 16 residues long. The CDR3 protein is CASSETPGLAGETQYF. CDR3 sequence (DNA): TGTGCCAGCAGTGAAACCCCGGGACTAGCGGGAGAGACGCAGTATTTT.

The chain combines TRBV10-3 with TRBJ1-5, with 9 bases matching TRBD1. There are 14 residues in the CDR3. Germline values: CDR1 ENHRY, CDR2 SYGVKD. The ends lost 6 bases at V and 4 bases at J; junction bases unmatched: 4. The CDR3 reads CAISPGQGNQPQHF. In nucleotides, the CDR3 is TGTGCCATCAGCCCGGGACAGGGTAATCAGCCCCAGCATTTT.

V gene TRBV3-1 (or the pseudogene TRBV3-2) combines with J gene TRBJ1-2; maybe TRBD1 (6 bases). Trimming removed 1 base from V and 2 bases from J, with 11 bases in between. Germline CDR1 LGHDT, CDR2 YNNKEL (reference sequence). The CDR3 spans 15 residues. The CDR3 DNA is TGTGCCAGCAGCCAAGGGTTCCAGGGGAACTATGGCTACACCTTC. This translates into CASSQGFQGNYGYTF.

The V call is TRBV21-1, the J call TRBJ2-7; the DNA was not used to check the table's D call, TRBD2. TRBV21-1 is marked as a pseudogene. The CDR3 has 16 residues. The CDR3 here is CASSKGLAGHSYEQYF. DNA for the CDR3: TGTGCCAGCAGCAAGGGACTAGCGGGCCATTCCTACGAGCAGTACTTC.

This rearrangement joins TRBV7-2 to TRBJ2-1; 9 bases match TRBD2. Germline V CDR1 and CDR2: SGHTA, FQGNSA. The CDR3 is made up of 16 amino acids. After removal of 5 bases from V and 9 bases from J, the junction contained 14 bases not matched to a gene. The CDR3 DNA reads as TGTGCCAGCAGCGTTAGCGGGAGCGTGGGTTTAGGTGAGCAGTTCTTC. Amino acids: CASSVSGSVGLGEQFF.

This clone has only one observation. The chain employs TRBV12-3 or TRBV12-4 and TRBJ1-4, with D perhaps TRBD1 (6 bases). This CDR3 is 13 amino acids long. V lost 6 bases, J lost 11 bases, and 16 bases lay in between. CDR3 region: CASSLGRGWKLFF. Written as DNA, the CDR3 is TGTGCCAGCAGCCTGGGCAGGGGTTGGAAACTGTTTTTT.

The J gene is TRBJ1-2, the V gene TRBV28; D is undetermined. Germline CDR1 is MDHEN and CDR2 is SYDVKM. This CDR3 is 15 amino acids long. V lost 6 bases and J 1 base, leaving 15 bases between the germline ends. In DNA form, the CDR3 reads TGTGCCAGCAGCCCTGCCGGGTCCCTTAACTATGGCTACACCTTC. It codes for CASSPAGSLNYGYTF.

The rearrangement joins TRBV10-3 to TRBJ1-3, with 9 bases aligning to TRBD1. The length of the CDR3 is 14 residues. The trim removed 6 bases at V and 3 bases at J, leaving 3 bases unmatched. Germline V gene sequence: CDR1 ENHRY, CDR2 SYGVKD. CDR3 sequence (DNA): TGTGCCATCAGCGGACAGGGGTTTGGAAACACCATATATTTT. The encoded protein is CAISGQGFGNTIYF.

The rearrangement joins TRBV6-2 or TRBV6-3 to TRBJ1-4; perhaps TRBD1 as D (5 bases). The germline V and J ends were trimmed by 2 bases and 8 bases, with 9 bases remaining between them. The CDR3 contains 13 residues. Germline-derived CDR1 and CDR2 are MNHEY and SVGEGT. The DNA of the CDR3 is TGTGCCAGCAGTTACAGGGGTGACGAAAAACTGTTTTTT. Its translation is CASSYRGDEKLFF.

V usage is TRBV21-1 and J usage is TRBJ1-6; the D segment call TRBD1 is taken from the table without a DNA check. TRBV21-1 is tagged as a pseudogene. The CDR3 length is 20 residues. CDR3 residues: CASRKVGQGRVSSYNSPLHF. CDR3 in DNA: TGTGCCAGCAGGAAAGTAGGACAGGGGAGGGTTAGCTCCTATAATTCACCCCTCCACTTT.

The J gene is TRBJ1-5, the V gene TRBV30; possibly TRBD1 for D (6 bases). The CDR3 spans 13 residues. Germline loops: CDR1 GTSNPN, CDR2 SVGIG (reference sequence). Trimming removed 1 base at V and 4 bases at J, with 8 bases between. The CDR3 protein is CAWSADRNQPQHF. CDR3 in DNA: TGTGCCTGGAGTGCCGACAGGAATCAGCCCCAGCATTTT.